The sequence of this T cell receptor (beta chain) was determined in a study of tissue T cells after allogeneic stem cell transplantation. Stated time point: mouse harvest day 14 after allogeneic transplant. The graft held 10^6 splenic CD5+ T cells and 10^7 T-cell-depleted bone marrow cells. Libraries were prepared by immunoSEQ multiplex PCR; TCRdb keeps only in-frame clonotypes and omits some of them. The table has just over 5,000 clones, about 30% seen once. Germline values: CDR1 NSHNY, CDR2 SYGAGN. V dropped 0 bases and J dropped 2 bases, with 6 bases sitting between them. This CDR3 contains 14 residues. This clone appeared a few times. The listed genes are named as in mouse. From the germline J gene comes the end of the CDR3, since the read stops 1 residue before it.

This chain connects TRBV13-1 to TRBJ2-1; no clear D gene. Sequencing was performed on skin. The TCR originated in a female BALB/c mouse given C57BL/6 T cells with graft-versus-host disease after an allogeneic hematopoietic cell transplant. CDR3: CASSDAQYYAEQFF. Partial CDR3 DNA: TGTGCCAGCAGTGATGCACAGTACTATGCTGAGCAGTTC.